This T cell receptor beta chain was sequenced in a study of T-cell memory formation after mild COVID-19. Trimming removed 5 bases at V and 7 bases at J, with 14 bases between. From germline, CDR1 is DFQATT and CDR2 SNEGSKA (reference sequence). This CDR3 spans 12 amino acids. This clonotype was seen more than once but under ten times. Each CDR3 protein is one row after TCRdb ran MiXCR on the 5' RACE reads. Of roughly 610,000 distinct CDR3 sequences listed, 15% to 20% are singletons. This TCR was sampled from an adult woman who had mild COVID-19 (a few samples of this study predate the infection). Cell type and time point are not known. The chain couples TRBV20-1 to TRBJ2-5; D gene unclear. Sequences were obtained from PBMCs or a T cell subset sorted from them (not recorded which). The CDR3 DNA reads as TGCAGTGCTCCGGCTCTCTGGGGGACCCAGTACTTC. Residues: CSAPALWGTQYF.